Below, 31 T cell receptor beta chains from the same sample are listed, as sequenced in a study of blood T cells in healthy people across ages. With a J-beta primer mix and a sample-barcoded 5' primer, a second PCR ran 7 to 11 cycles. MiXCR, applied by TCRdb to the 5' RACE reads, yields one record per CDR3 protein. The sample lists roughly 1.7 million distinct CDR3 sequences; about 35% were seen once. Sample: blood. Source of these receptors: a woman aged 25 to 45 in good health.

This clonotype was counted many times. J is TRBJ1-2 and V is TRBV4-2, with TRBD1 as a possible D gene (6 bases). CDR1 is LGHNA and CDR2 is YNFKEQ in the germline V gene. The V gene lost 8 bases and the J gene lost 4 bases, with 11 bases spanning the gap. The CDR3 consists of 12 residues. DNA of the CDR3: TGTGCCAGCGGGGGGGCCGGCTATGGCTACACCTTC. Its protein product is CASGGAGYGYTF.

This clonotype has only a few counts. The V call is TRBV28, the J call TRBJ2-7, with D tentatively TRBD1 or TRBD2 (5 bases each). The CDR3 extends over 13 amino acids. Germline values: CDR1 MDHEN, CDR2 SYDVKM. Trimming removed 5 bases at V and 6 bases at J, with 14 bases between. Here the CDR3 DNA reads TGTGCCAGCAGTCTGGAGGACATCCGCGAGCAGTACTTC. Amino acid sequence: CASSLEDIREQYF.

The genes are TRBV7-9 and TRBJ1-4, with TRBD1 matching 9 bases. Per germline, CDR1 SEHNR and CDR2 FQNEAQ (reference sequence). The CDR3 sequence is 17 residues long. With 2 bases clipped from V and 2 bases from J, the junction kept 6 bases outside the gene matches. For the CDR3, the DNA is TGTGCCAGCAGCTTATCGACAGGGGGGCCGACTAATGAAAAACTGTTTTTT. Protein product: CASSLSTGGPTNEKLFF. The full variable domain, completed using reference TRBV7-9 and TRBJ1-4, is DTGVSQNPRHKITKRGQNVTFRCDPISEHNRLYWYRQTLGQGPEFLTYFQNEAQLEKSRLLSDRFSAERPKGSFSTLEIQRTEQGDSAMYLCASSLSTGGPTNEKLFFGSGTQLSVL.

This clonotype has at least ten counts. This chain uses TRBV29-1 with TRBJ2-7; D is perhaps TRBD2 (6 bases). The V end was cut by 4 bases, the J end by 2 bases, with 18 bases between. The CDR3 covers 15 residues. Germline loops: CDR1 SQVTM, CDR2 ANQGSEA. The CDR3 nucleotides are TGCAGCGTTGCCTCACGGGCTAGCGAAACCTACGAGCAGTACTTC. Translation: CSVASRASETYEQYF.

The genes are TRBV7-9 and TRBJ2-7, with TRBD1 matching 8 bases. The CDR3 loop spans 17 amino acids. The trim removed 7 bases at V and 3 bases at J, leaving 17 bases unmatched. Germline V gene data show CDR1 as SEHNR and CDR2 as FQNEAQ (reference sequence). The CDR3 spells CASTPALSGQGFYEQYF. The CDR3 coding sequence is TGTGCCAGCACCCCAGCCCTGTCCGGACAGGGATTCTACGAGCAGTACTTC.

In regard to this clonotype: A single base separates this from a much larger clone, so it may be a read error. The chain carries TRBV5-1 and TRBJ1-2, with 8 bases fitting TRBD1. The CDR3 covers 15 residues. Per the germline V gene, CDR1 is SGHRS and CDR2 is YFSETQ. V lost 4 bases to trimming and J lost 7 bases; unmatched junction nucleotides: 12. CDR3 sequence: CASSNLSGQGVGYTF. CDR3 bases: TGCGCCAGCAGCAACCTATCAGGACAGGGCGTTGGCTACACCTTC.

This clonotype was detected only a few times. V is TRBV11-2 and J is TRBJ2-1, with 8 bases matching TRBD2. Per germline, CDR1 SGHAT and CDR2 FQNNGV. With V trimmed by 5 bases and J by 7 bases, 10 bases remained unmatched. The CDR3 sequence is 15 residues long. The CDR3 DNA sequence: TGTGCCAGCAGCCTGGCGGGGGGCTACCTGAATGAGCAGTTCTTC. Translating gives CASSLAGGYLNEQFF.

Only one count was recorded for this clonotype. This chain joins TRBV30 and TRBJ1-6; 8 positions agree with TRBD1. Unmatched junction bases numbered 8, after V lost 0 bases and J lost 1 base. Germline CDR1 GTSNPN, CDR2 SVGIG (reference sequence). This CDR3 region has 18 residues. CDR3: CAWSVVTGGRSYNSPLHF. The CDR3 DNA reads TGTGCCTGGAGTGTAGTAACAGGGGGAAGGTCCTATAATTCACCCCTCCACTTT.

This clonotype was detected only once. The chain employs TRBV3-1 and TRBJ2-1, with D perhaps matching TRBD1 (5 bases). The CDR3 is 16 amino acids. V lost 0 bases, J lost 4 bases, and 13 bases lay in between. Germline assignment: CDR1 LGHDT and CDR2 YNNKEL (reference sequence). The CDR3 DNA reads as TGTGCCAGCAGCCAAGATCGCAGGGCGAAGTACAATGAGCAGTTCTTC. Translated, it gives CASSQDRRAKYNEQFF.

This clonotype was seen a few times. DNA of the CDR3: TGTGCCATCAGTGAGTCGATTTTTTCTAGCGGGGGGCGATTACCCATCTACGAGCAGTACTTC. It translates to CAISESIFSSGGRLPIYEQYF. The chain employs TRBV10-3 and TRBJ2-7; 11 bases align to TRBD2. This CDR3 contains 21 residues. V trimming: 0 bases; J trimming: 3 bases; junction bases outside the gene matches: 19. Germline-derived CDR1 and CDR2 are ENHRY and SYGVKD.

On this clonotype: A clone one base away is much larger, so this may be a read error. The CDR3 nucleotides are TGCAGCGTTGAGGGGACAGGGAGGGCCAAAAACATTCAGTACTTC. The encoded protein is CSVEGTGRAKNIQYF. The genes are TRBV29-1 and TRBJ2-4; 9 bases line up with TRBD1. Germline V lookup: CDR1 SQVTM, CDR2 ANQGSEA. CDR3 length equals 15 residues. Trimming at V came to 3 bases and at J to 1 base, leaving 4 bases not matched to a gene.

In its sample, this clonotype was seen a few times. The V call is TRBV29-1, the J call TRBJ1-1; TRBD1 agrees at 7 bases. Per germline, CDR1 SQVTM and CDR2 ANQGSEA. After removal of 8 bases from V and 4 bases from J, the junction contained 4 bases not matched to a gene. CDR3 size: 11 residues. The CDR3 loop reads CSSGTVTEAFF. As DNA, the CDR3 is TGCAGCAGCGGGACAGTCACTGAAGCTTTCTTT.

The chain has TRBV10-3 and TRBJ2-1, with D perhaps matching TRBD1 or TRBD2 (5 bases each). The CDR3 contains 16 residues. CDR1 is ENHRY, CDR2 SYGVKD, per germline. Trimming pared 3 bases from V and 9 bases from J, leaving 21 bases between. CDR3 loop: CAISDSGGGRLGEQFF. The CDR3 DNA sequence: TGTGCCATCAGTGATTCTGGTGGGGGTCGCTTGGGTGAGCAGTTCTTC.

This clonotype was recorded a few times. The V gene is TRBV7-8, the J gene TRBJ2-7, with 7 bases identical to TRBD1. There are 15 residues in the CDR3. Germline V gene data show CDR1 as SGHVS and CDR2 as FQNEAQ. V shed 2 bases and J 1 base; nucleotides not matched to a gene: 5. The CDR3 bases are TGTGCCAGCAGCTTATTTCCGGGACAGTCCTACGAGCAGTACTTC. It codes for CASSLFPGQSYEQYF.

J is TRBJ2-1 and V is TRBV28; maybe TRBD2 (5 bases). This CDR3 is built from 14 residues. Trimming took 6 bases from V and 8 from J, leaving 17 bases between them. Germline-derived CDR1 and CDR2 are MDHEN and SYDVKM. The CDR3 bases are TGTGCCAGCAGGGGTAAACTAGATTTCTATGAGCAGTTCTTC. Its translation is CASRGKLDFYEQFF. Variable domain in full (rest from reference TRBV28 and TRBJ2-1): DVKVTQSSRYLVKRTGEKVFLECVQDMDHENMFWYRQDPGLGLRLIYFSYDVKMKEKGDIPEGYSVSREKKERFSLILESASTNQTSMYLCASRGKLDFYEQFFGPGTRLTVL.

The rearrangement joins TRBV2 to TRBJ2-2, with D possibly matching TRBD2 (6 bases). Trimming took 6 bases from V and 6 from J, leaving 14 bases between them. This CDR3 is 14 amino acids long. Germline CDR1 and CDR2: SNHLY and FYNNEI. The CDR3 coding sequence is TGTGCCAGCAGCCGGAGGGAAGGGGCCGGGGAGCTGTTTTTT. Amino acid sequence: CASSRREGAGELFF. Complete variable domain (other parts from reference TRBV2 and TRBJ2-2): EPEVTQTPSHQVTQMGQEVILRCVPISNHLYFYWYRQILGQKVEFLVSFYNNEISEKSEIFDDQFSVERPDGSNFTLKIRSTKLEDSAMYFCASSRREGAGELFFGEGSRLTVL.

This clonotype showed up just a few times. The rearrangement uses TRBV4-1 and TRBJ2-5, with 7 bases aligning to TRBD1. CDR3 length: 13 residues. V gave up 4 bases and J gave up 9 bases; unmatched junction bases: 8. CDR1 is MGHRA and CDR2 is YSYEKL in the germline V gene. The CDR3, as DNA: TGCGCCAGCAGCCCGGGACAGCGAACGGCCCAGTACTTC. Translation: CASSPGQRTAQYF.

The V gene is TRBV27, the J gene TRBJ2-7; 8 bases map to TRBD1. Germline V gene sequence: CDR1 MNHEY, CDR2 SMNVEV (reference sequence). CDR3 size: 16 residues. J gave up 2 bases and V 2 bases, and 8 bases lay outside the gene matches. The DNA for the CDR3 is TGTGCCAGCAGTTTACTAGCCGGGACAGGAGCCTACGAGCAGTACTTC. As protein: CASSLLAGTGAYEQYF.

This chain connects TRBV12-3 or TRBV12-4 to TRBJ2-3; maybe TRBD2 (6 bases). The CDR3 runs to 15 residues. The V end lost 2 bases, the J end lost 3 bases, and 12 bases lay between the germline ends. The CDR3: CASSLTGVRTDTQYF. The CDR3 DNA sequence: TGTGCCAGCAGTTTAACGGGGGTTAGAACAGATACGCAGTATTTT.

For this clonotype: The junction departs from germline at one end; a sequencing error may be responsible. CDR3 protein: CASSDEGNSPLHF. The CDR3 nucleotides are TGCGCCAGCAGTGATGAGGGGAATTCACCCCTCCACTTT. The genes are TRBV6-1 and TRBJ1-6; TRBD1 is a possible D gene (5 bases). Germline V gene sequence: CDR1 MNHNS, CDR2 SASEGT. This CDR3 has 13 residues.

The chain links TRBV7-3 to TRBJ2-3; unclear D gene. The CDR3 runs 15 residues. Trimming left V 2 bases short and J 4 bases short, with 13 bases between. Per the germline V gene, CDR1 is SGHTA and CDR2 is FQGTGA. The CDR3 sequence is CASSLDGLVADTQYF. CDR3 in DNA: TGTGCCAGCAGCTTAGATGGCCTTGTCGCAGATACGCAGTATTTT.

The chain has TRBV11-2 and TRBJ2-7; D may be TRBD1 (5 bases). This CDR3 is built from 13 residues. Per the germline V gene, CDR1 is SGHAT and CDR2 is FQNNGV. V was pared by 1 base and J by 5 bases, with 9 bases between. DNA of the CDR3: TGTGCCAGCAGCTTAGGACAGTCCCACGAGCAGTACTTC. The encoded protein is CASSLGQSHEQYF.

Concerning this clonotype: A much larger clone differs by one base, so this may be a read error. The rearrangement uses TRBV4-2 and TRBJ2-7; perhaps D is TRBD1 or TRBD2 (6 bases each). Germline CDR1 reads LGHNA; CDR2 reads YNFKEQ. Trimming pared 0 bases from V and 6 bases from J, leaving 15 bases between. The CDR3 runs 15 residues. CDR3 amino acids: CASSQEKGRGREQYF. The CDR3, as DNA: TGTGCCAGCAGCCAAGAAAAAGGTCGGGGGCGCGAGCAGTACTTC.

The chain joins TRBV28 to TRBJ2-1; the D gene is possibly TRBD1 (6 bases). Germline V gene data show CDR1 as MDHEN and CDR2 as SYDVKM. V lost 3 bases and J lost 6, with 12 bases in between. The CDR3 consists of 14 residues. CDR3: CASSLPGTRNEQFF. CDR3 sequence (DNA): TGTGCCAGCAGTTTGCCGGGGACACGCAATGAGCAGTTCTTC.

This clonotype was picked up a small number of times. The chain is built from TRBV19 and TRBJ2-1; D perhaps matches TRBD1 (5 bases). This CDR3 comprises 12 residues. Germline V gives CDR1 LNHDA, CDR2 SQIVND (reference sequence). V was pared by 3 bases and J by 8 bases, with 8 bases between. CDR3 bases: TGTGCCAGTAGTATCAGGGTCGATGAGCAGTTCTTC. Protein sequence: CASSIRVDEQFF. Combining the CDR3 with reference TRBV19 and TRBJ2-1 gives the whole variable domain DGGITQSPKYLFRKEGQNVTLSCEQNLNHDAMYWYRQDPGQGLRLIYYSQIVNDFQKGDIAEGYSVSREKKESFPLTVTSAQKNPTAFYLCASSIRVDEQFFGPGTRLTVL.

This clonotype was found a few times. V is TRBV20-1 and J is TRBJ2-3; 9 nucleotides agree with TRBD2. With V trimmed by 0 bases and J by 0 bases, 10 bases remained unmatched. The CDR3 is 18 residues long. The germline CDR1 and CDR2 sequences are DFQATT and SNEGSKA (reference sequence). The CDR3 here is CSARDLTAGGPSTDTQYF. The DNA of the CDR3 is TGCAGTGCTAGAGACCTAACGGCGGGAGGGCCGAGCACAGATACGCAGTATTTT.

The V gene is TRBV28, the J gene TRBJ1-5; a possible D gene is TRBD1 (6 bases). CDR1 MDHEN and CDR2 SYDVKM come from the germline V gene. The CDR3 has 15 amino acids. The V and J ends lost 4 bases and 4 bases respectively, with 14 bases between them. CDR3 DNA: TGTGCCAGCAGTTCGAACAGGGCATTTAATCAGCCCCAGCATTTT. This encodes CASSSNRAFNQPQHF.

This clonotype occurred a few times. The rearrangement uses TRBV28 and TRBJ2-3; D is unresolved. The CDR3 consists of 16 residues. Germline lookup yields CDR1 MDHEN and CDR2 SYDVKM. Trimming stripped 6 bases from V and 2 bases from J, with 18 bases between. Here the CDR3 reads CASSSAGGNPTDTQYF. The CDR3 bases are TGTGCCAGCAGCTCTGCCGGCGGAAATCCCACAGATACGCAGTATTTT.

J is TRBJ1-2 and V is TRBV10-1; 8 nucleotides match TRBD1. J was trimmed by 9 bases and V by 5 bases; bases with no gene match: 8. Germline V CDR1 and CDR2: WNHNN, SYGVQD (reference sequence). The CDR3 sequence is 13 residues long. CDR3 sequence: CASSPGQGWRYTF. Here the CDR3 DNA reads TGCGCCAGCAGTCCCGGACAGGGCTGGCGCTACACCTTC.

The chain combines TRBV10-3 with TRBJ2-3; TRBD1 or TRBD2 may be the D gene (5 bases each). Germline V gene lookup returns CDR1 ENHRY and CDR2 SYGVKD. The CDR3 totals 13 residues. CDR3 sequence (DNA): TGTGTCGGGGCACCCGCTAGCACAGATACGCAGTATTTT. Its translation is CVGAPASTDTQYF.

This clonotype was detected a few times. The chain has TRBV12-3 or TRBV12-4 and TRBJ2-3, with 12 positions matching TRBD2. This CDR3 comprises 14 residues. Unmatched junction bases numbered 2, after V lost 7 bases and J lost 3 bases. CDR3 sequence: CASTLAGGTDTQYF. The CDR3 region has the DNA TGTGCCAGCACACTAGCGGGGGGAACAGATACGCAGTATTTT.